Described below is a single TCR beta chain sequence and its context. At one boundary the junction diverges from the germline segment, which might be a read error. TCRdb independently ran MiXCR on the 5' RACE reads; one entry per CDR3 protein. The sample yields around 40,000 distinct CDR3 sequences, approximately 11% seen once. The data are from a study of early T cells in non-severe SARS-CoV-2 infection. The CDR3 loop spans 18 amino acids. Per the germline V gene, CDR1 is SEHNR and CDR2 is FQNEAQ (reference sequence). Source material: whole blood. This chain joins TRBV7-9 and TRBJ1-6, with D uncertain. This TCR derives from an adult who was a healthcare worker with PCR-confirmed SARS-CoV-2 infection or an uninfected control (not recorded which). CDR3 region: CASSPLRGTGTYDSPLHF. The CDR3 nucleotides are TGTGCCAGCAGCCCGCTACGGGGTACGGGAACCTATGATTCACCCCTCCACTTT.